These 27 T cell receptor beta chains originate from one sample sequenced in a study of blood T cell repertoires in COVID-19. TCRdb's copy holds only in-frame clones and misses some; the assay was immunoSEQ multiplex PCR. The table records about 300,000 clones, over 75% of them present only once. The sequenced sample was PBMCs or T cells enriched from blood (not recorded which). The receptors derive from a man aged 25 to 45 who had recovered from COVID-19.

This chain connects TRBV4-1 to TRBJ2-5; 8 bases match TRBD2. The CDR3 loop spans 15 amino acids. The ends lost 0 bases at V and 5 bases at J; junction bases unmatched: 5. Per germline, CDR1 MGHRA and CDR2 YSYEKL. The CDR3 DNA reads TGCGCCAGCAGCCAAGAGATGCCTAGCGGGGAGACCCAGTACTTC. Its protein is CASSQEMPSGETQYF.

This clone was seen a single time. This chain links TRBV27 with TRBJ2-7; 8 nucleotides match TRBD2. Trimming removed 8 bases from V and 1 base from J; junction bases left unmatched: 10. CDR1 and CDR2 (germline): MNHEY, SMNVEV (reference sequence). This CDR3 spans 15 amino acids. CDR3 sequence (DNA): TGTGCCAGCGCCCCCGGCGCGGGAGGTTCCTACGAGCAGTACTTC. Its translation is CASAPGAGGSYEQYF.

The chain links TRBV11-2 to TRBJ2-6; D unresolved. V was cut by 4 bases and J by 0 bases, with 10 bases left in between. The germline gives CDR1 SGHAT, CDR2 FQNNGV. CDR3 length: 16 residues. The CDR3 bases are TGTGCCAGCAGCTACATTTGGCCCTCTGGGGCCAACGTCCTGACTTTC. Protein product: CASSYIWPSGANVLTF.

V gene TRBV7-9 combines with J gene TRBJ2-1; 8 bases agree with TRBD2. From germline, CDR1 is SEHNR and CDR2 FQNEAQ (reference sequence). V trimming: 6 bases; J trimming: 4 bases; junction bases outside the gene matches: 17. This CDR3 spans 18 amino acids. CDR3 sequence (DNA): TGTGCCAGCAGTTATACGGAAAGCGGGAGTCCCTCTTACAATGAGCAGTTCTTC. Its protein is CASSYTESGSPSYNEQFF.

The chain joins TRBV20-1 to TRBJ1-1, with D unclear. The CDR3 spans 11 residues. Trimming took 3 bases from V and 5 from J, leaving 7 bases between them. The germline CDR1 and CDR2 sequences are DFQATT and SNEGSKA (reference sequence). CDR3 sequence: CSASFRTEAFF. The CDR3 region has the DNA TGCAGTGCTAGCTTCCGGACTGAAGCTTTCTTT.

This chain uses TRBV6-1 with TRBJ1-1; weak D call: TRBD1 (5 bases). The germline gives CDR1 MNHNS, CDR2 SASEGT. The V gene lost 1 base and the J gene lost 11 bases, with 14 bases spanning the gap. CDR3 length equals 13 residues. CDR3 amino acids: CASSEVDGDSAFF. The CDR3 DNA is TGTGCCAGCAGTGAAGTCGACGGGGACTCGGCTTTCTTT.

This clone was seen only once. The J gene is TRBJ2-5, the V gene TRBV5-4, with 9 bases that match TRBD1. The length of the CDR3 is 15 residues. The ends lost 4 bases at V and 2 bases at J; junction bases unmatched: 6. The V gene's germline CDR1 is SGHNT and CDR2 YYREEE (reference sequence). CDR3 sequence (DNA): TGTGCCAGCAGCCTGGGGACAGGGTCACAAGAGACCCAGTACTTC. This translates into CASSLGTGSQETQYF.

There are a few counts of this clone. The rearrangement uses TRBV27 and TRBJ1-2; D is ambiguous. The CDR3 runs to 15 residues. Per the germline V gene, CDR1 is MNHEY and CDR2 is SMNVEV (reference sequence). V was pared by 4 bases and J by 3 bases, with 15 bases between. CDR3: CASSSTPLSHYGYTF. DNA of the CDR3: TGTGCCAGCAGTTCCACCCCTCTAAGCCACTATGGCTACACCTTC.

The chain has TRBV28 and TRBJ1-1; 7 bases agree with TRBD1. J was trimmed by 4 bases and V by 5 bases; bases with no gene match: 4. The V gene's germline CDR1 is MDHEN and CDR2 SYDVKM. CDR3 length: 13 amino acids. The CDR3 nucleotides are TGTGCCAGCAGTGGCACAGGGGCCACTGAAGCTTTCTTT. Translation: CASSGTGATEAFF.

V is TRBV21-1 and J is TRBJ2-3; the DNA was not compared with TRBD2, the D call given in the table. TRBV21-1 is a documented pseudogene. This CDR3 comprises 15 residues. The CDR3 spells CASSKTSGGSDTQYF. As DNA, the CDR3 is TGTGCCAGCAGCAAGACTAGCGGGGGGTCAGATACGCAGTATTTT.

CDR3 DNA: TGTGCCAGCAGCCAGCTACCGGGACAAGACTTGCAAGAGACCCAGTACTTC. Amino acids: CASSQLPGQDLQETQYF. V usage is TRBV3-1 (or the pseudogene TRBV3-2) and J usage is TRBJ2-5, with D perhaps matching TRBD1 (6 bases). The CDR3 is 17 residues long. Germline loops: CDR1 LGHDT, CDR2 YNNKEL (reference sequence). The V end was cut by 3 bases, the J end by 2 bases, with 19 bases between.

J is TRBJ2-1 and V is TRBV6-4; D may be TRBD1 (6 bases). The germline V and J ends were trimmed by 3 bases and 0 bases, with 15 bases remaining between them. This CDR3 region has 17 residues. Germline lookup yields CDR1 MRHNA and CDR2 SNTAGT. CDR3 nucleotides: TGTGCCAGCAGTGAAGGACAGTCTATCACCTCCTACAATGAGCAGTTCTTC. Translating it yields CASSEGQSITSYNEQFF.

The chain couples TRBV10-3 to TRBJ1-1, with 9 nucleotides matching TRBD1. With V trimmed by 9 bases and J by 3 bases, 5 bases remained unmatched. The germline V gene encodes CDR1 ENHRY and CDR2 SYGVKD. The CDR3 has 13 residues. CDR3 region: CAIQGALDTEAFF. CDR3 DNA sequence: TGTGCCATACAGGGGGCTCTGGACACTGAAGCTTTCTTT.

A note on this clone: Other DNA sequences in the sample encode the same CDR3. The V and J genes are TRBV7-8 and TRBJ1-5; D is unclear. CDR1 is SGHVS and CDR2 is FQNEAQ in the germline V gene. This CDR3 comprises 13 residues. Deletions cut 1 base from V and 2 bases from J, with 3 bases between. CDR3 bases: TGTGCCAGCAGCTTAGTCGGCAATCAGCCCCAGCATTTT. Translation: CASSLVGNQPQHF.

Note on this clone: The junction and the germline gene differ at one end; a read error may be behind it. V usage is TRBV7-7 and J usage is TRBJ2-2; 12 positions match TRBD2. Germline assignment: CDR1 SSHAT and CDR2 FNYEAQ (reference sequence). The CDR3 totals 14 residues. The CDR3 protein is CASRLAGDTGELFF. CDR3 nucleotide sequence: TGTGCTAGCAGACTAGCGGGAGATACCGGGGAGCTGTTTTTT.

V and J are TRBV19 and TRBJ2-2; TRBD2 matches at 9 bases. CDR3 length equals 16 residues. The J segment lost 10 bases and the V segment lost 4 bases, leaving 13 bases of the junction unmatched. Germline assignment: CDR1 LNHDA and CDR2 SQIVND (reference sequence). CDR3 sequence (DNA): TGTGCCAGTAGTACGGGTAGCGGGAGTCAATGGGAGGAGCTGTTTTTT. Its protein product is CASSTGSGSQWEELFF.

The chain recombines TRBV19 with TRBJ1-2; 9 bases align to TRBD1. CDR1 and CDR2 from the germline V gene are LNHDA and SQIVND (reference sequence). The CDR3 is 17 residues long. V was pared by 5 bases and J by 2 bases, with 12 bases of the junction left unmatched. Here the CDR3 reads CASSPIPTGQGNYGYTF. The CDR3 bases are TGTGCCAGTAGTCCCATTCCGACGGGACAGGGCAACTATGGCTACACCTTC.

The chain joins TRBV11-2 to TRBJ1-6; possibly TRBD1 for D (5 bases). CDR3 length equals 13 residues. V was shortened by 5 bases and J by 13 bases, with 15 bases between the two germline ends. Germline CDR1 reads SGHAT; CDR2 reads FQNNGV. The CDR3 DNA is TGTGCCAGCAGCCGCGGGGGGGATAGGCCCCTCCACTTT. Its translation: CASSRGGDRPLHF.

The chain links TRBV7-8 to TRBJ2-1; TRBD2 matches at 11 bases. Germline V gene lookup returns CDR1 SGHVS and CDR2 FQNEAQ. Trimming took 5 bases from V and 7 from J; bases not matched to a gene: 4. The CDR3 extends over 14 amino acids. The CDR3 loop is CASSRSGRVNEQFF. DNA of the CDR3: TGTGCCAGCAGCCGTAGCGGGAGGGTGAATGAGCAGTTCTTC.

This clone was seen many times. The rearrangement joins TRBV7-9 to TRBJ1-1; D gene unclear. CDR3 length: 14 amino acids. The germline gives CDR1 SEHNR, CDR2 FQNEAQ (reference sequence). Trimming shortened V by 1 base and J by 1 base, and 7 bases separated the two germline ends. CDR3 amino acids: CASSLVEGNTEAFF. For the CDR3, the DNA is TGTGCCAGCAGCTTAGTCGAGGGGAACACTGAAGCTTTCTTT.

This clone was counted only a few times. This chain joins TRBV18 and TRBJ1-2; unclear D gene. Trimming removed 3 bases from V and 4 bases from J, with 15 bases in between. This CDR3 has 15 amino acids. Looked up from germline, CDR1 is KGHSH and CDR2 is LQKENI. The DNA of the CDR3 is TGTGCCAGCTCACCCGGGCGTCAGGAGGTCTATGGCTACACCTTC. Translating gives CASSPGRQEVYGYTF.

Note on this clone: Within the sample, other DNA sequences also encode this same CDR3. V gene TRBV5-6 combines with J gene TRBJ2-7; no clear D. The V gene's germline CDR1 is SGHDT and CDR2 YYEEEE. V was trimmed by 1 base and J by 2 bases, leaving 7 bases between them. The CDR3 consists of 13 residues. Here the CDR3 DNA reads TGTGCCAGCAGCTTGTACTCACCCTACGAGCAGTACTTC. It encodes CASSLYSPYEQYF.

The chain couples TRBV27 to TRBJ2-1; D is uncertain. The CDR3 totals 16 residues. Trimming stripped 5 bases from V and 0 bases from J, with 14 bases between. CDR1 is MNHEY and CDR2 is SMNVEV in the germline V gene (reference sequence). DNA of the CDR3: TGTGCCAGCAGTCTCCGTCGGGTAATCTCCTACAATGAGCAGTTCTTC. This encodes CASSLRRVISYNEQFF.

J is TRBJ2-2 and V is TRBV27; 10 bases line up with TRBD2. The CDR3 spans 15 residues. CDR1 and CDR2 from the germline V gene are MNHEY and SMNVEV (reference sequence). V lost 8 bases to trimming and J lost 5 bases; unmatched junction nucleotides: 8. DNA of the CDR3: TGTGCCAGCCGTCGACTAGCGGGCGGGACCGGGGAGCTGTTTTTT. It yields the protein CASRRLAGGTGELFF.

This clone appeared a few times. This chain uses TRBV27 with TRBJ2-3; 7 bases line up with TRBD2. Germline V CDR1 and CDR2: MNHEY, SMNVEV (reference sequence). The CDR3 loop spans 15 amino acids. V shed 8 bases, J shed 2 bases, and the junction held 10 bases outside the gene matches. DNA of the CDR3: TGTGCCAGCCGGCCAGCGGGACTTTACACAGATACGCAGTATTTT. Translation gives CASRPAGLYTDTQYF.

In its sample, this clone was seen once. The chain employs TRBV30 and TRBJ1-3; 8 nucleotides align to TRBD1. The germline V gene has CDR1 GTSNPN and CDR2 SVGIG (reference sequence). The CDR3 extends over 14 amino acids. Germline trimming cut 5 bases from V and 0 bases from J; bases unmatched to any gene: 3. In DNA form, the CDR3 reads TGTGCCTGGCAGACAGGGGTCTCTGGAAACACCATATATTTT. Translation gives CAWQTGVSGNTIYF.

The count of this clone is one. The CDR3 loop reads CASSYPGTGSSDTQYF. DNA for the CDR3: TGTGCCAGCAGTTACCCGGGGACAGGGAGTTCAGATACGCAGTATTTT. The genes are TRBV6-5 and TRBJ2-3, with TRBD1 matching 9 bases. The V and J ends lost 2 bases and 4 bases, in that order; junction bases with no gene match: 7. The CDR3 is 16 residues long. Germline V gives CDR1 MNHEY, CDR2 SVGAGI.